This passage covers 24 T cell receptor beta chains from one sample sequenced in a study of blood T cells in healthy people across ages. The authors ran a second PCR of 7 to 11 cycles using a sample-barcoded 5' primer and a J-beta primer mix. MiXCR was run by TCRdb on the 5' RACE reads, yielding one entry per CDR3 protein. The sample lists about 720,000 distinct CDR3 sequences, approximately 21% occurring once. The sample comprised blood. The receptors were sampled from a man in his 70s in good health.

The chain links TRBV9 to TRBJ2-3, with TRBD2 matching over 8 bases. Germline CDR1 and CDR2: SGDLS and YYNGEE. This CDR3 is built from 16 residues. V shed 4 bases and J 0 bases; nucleotides not matched to a gene: 7. The CDR3 is CASSITSGLSTDTQYF. The DNA for the CDR3 is TGTGCCAGCAGCATAACTAGCGGCCTTAGCACAGATACGCAGTATTTT.

This clonotype was seen a few times. This chain joins TRBV7-9 and TRBJ1-2; TRBD1 matches 8 bases. With 3 bases clipped from V and 4 bases from J, the junction kept 7 bases outside the gene matches. The CDR3 totals 15 residues. Germline lookup yields CDR1 SEHNR and CDR2 FQNEAQ (reference sequence). CDR3 loop: CASSFTGGDGYGYTF. The CDR3 DNA sequence: TGTGCCAGCAGCTTCACAGGGGGGGACGGCTATGGCTACACCTTC.

The sample holds a few counts of this clonotype. The chain carries TRBV15 and TRBJ2-5; unclear D gene. The CDR3 is made up of 13 amino acids. Germline V lookup: CDR1 LNHNV, CDR2 YYDKDF (reference sequence). The V end was cut by 0 bases, the J end by 5 bases, with 7 bases between. CDR3 protein: CATSREWAETQYF. The CDR3, as DNA: TGTGCCACCAGCAGAGAGTGGGCGGAGACCCAGTACTTC. Full variable domain (remainder filled in from reference TRBV15 and TRBJ2-5): DAMVIQNPRYQVTQFGKPVTLSCSQTLNHNVMYWYQQKSSQAPKLLFHYYDKDFNNEADTPDNFQSRRPNTSFCFLDIRSPGLGDTAMYLCATSREWAETQYFGPGTRLLVL.

This clonotype was counted only a few times. The rearrangement uses TRBV11-2 and TRBJ1-2, with a weak D call TRBD1 (6 bases). The CDR3 extends over 17 amino acids. Germline V gene sequence: CDR1 SGHAT, CDR2 FQNNGV. V was clipped by 2 bases and J by 0 bases, with 16 bases between them. For the CDR3, the DNA is TGTGCCAGCAGCTTACCTAAGGGGGGAGGTACTAACTATGGCTACACCTTC. It specifies CASSLPKGGGTNYGYTF.

This clonotype was detected many times. The V call is TRBV12-3 or TRBV12-4, the J call TRBJ2-2, with 14 positions matching TRBD2. CDR3 size: 16 residues. The V segment lost 5 bases and the J segment 5 bases; nucleotides outside the gene matches: 4. This CDR3 reads CASSSGTSGSTGELFF. The DNA for the CDR3 is TGTGCCAGCAGTAGCGGGACTAGCGGGAGTACCGGGGAGCTGTTTTTT.

This sequence joins TRBV7-2 and TRBJ1-1; weak D call: TRBD1 (6 bases). V lost 5 bases to trimming and J lost 4 bases, with 17 bases between them. Looked up from germline, CDR1 is SGHTA and CDR2 is FQGNSA. CDR3 length equals 15 residues. CDR3 nucleotide sequence: TGTGCCAGCAGCAAAACGACAGGACGGAGCACTGAAGCTTTCTTT. It yields the protein CASSKTTGRSTEAFF.

This chain joins TRBV19 and TRBJ1-1; 8 bases match TRBD1. The CDR3 totals 14 residues. The junction had 4 bases not matched to a gene; V was cut back by 6 bases and J by 1 base. Germline V CDR1 and CDR2: LNHDA, SQIVND (reference sequence). CDR3 nucleotides: TGTGCCAGTAGCTCCAGGGGGCGGAACACTGAAGCTTTCTTT. As protein: CASSSRGRNTEAFF. The full variable domain, rest sourced from reference TRBV19 and TRBJ1-1, is DGGITQSPKYLFRKEGQNVTLSCEQNLNHDAMYWYRQDPGQGLRLIYYSQIVNDFQKGDIAEGYSVSREKKESFPLTVTSAQKNPTAFYLCASSSRGRNTEAFFGQGTRLTVV.

This chain connects TRBV7-2 to TRBJ1-2, with D maybe TRBD1 (5 bases). Germline values: CDR1 SGHTA, CDR2 FQGNSA. Trimming stripped 5 bases from V and 2 bases from J, with 18 bases between. The CDR3 has 16 residues. CDR3 residues: CASSLAHGGENYGYTF. The DNA for the CDR3 is TGTGCCAGCAGCCTGGCACACGGGGGGGAGAACTATGGCTACACCTTC. The entire variable domain, with the rest obtained from reference TRBV7-2 and TRBJ1-2, is as follows: GAGVSQSPSNKVTEKGKDVELRCDPISGHTALYWYRQSLGQGLEFLIYFQGNSAPDKSGLPSDRFSAERTGGSVSTLTIQRTQQEDSAVYLCASSLAHGGENYGYTFGSGTRLTVV.

This chain uses TRBV4-1 with TRBJ2-1; 7 positions match TRBD2. The CDR3 has 16 residues. V trimming: 1 base; J trimming: 3 bases; junction bases outside the gene matches: 6. The germline CDR1 and CDR2 sequences are MGHRA and YSYEKL. CDR3 coding DNA: TGCGCCAGCAGCCAAGGTTGGGGGGACTACTACAATGAGCAGTTCTTC. Protein sequence: CASSQGWGDYYNEQFF.

V and J are TRBV20-1 and TRBJ2-5; a weak D match, TRBD2 (6 bases). Trimming took 5 bases from V and 4 from J, leaving 20 bases between them. Germline V gene data show CDR1 as DFQATT and CDR2 as SNEGSKA (reference sequence). The CDR3 covers 15 residues. The CDR3 nucleotides are TGCAGTGCTGATTCCGGGACTGCTTCATTAGAGACCCAGTACTTC. It encodes CSADSGTASLETQYF.

The chain links TRBV29-1 to TRBJ1-5; D is unresolved. V lost 3 bases, J lost 4 bases, and 10 bases lay in between. CDR1 is SQVTM, CDR2 ANQGSEA, per germline. The CDR3 runs 13 residues. The DNA for the CDR3 is TGCAGCGTTGAGGTCAGCCGTAATCAGCCCCAGCATTTT. It is translated as CSVEVSRNQPQHF.

The genes are TRBV9 and TRBJ1-1, with D possibly matching TRBD1 (6 bases). Between the trimmed V and J ends, which lost 3 bases and 1 base, there was a span of 16 bases. Looked up from germline, CDR1 is SGDLS and CDR2 is YYNGEE. This CDR3 contains 16 residues. CDR3 bases: TGTGCCAGCAGCGCCACCACAGGGCTTGGGAACACTGAAGCTTTCTTT. This encodes CASSATTGLGNTEAFF. Combining the CDR3 with reference TRBV9 and TRBJ1-1 gives the whole variable domain DSGVTQTPKHLITATGQRVTLRCSPRSGDLSVYWYQQSLDQGLQFLIQYYNGEERAKGNILERFSAQQFPDLHSELNLSSLELGDSALYFCASSATTGLGNTEAFFGQGTRLTVV.

V gene TRBV5-1 combines with J gene TRBJ2-3, with D hard to call. CDR3 length: 14 residues. The germline CDR1 and CDR2 sequences are SGHRS and YFSETQ. Trimming shortened V by 5 bases and J by 5 bases, and 15 bases separated the two germline ends. CDR3: CASRTYLVEDTQYF. CDR3 nucleotide sequence: TGCGCCAGCAGGACATACTTAGTTGAAGATACGCAGTATTTT. The full variable domain, completed using reference TRBV5-1 and TRBJ2-3, is KAGVTQTPRYLIKTRGQQVTLSCSPISGHRSVSWYQQTPGQGLQFLFEYFSETQRNKGNFPGRFSGRQFSNSRSEMNVSTLELGDSALYLCASRTYLVEDTQYFGPGTRLTVL.

The chain recombines TRBV29-1 with TRBJ1-4, with 11 bases fitting TRBD1. CDR3 size: 14 residues. Germline-derived CDR1 and CDR2 are SQVTM and ANQGSEA. The J segment lost 0 bases and the V segment lost 7 bases, leaving 1 base of the junction unmatched. The CDR3 DNA sequence: TGCAGCGCGGGACAGGGGGCAACTAATGAAAAACTGTTTTTT. Translation gives CSAGQGATNEKLFF. Together with reference TRBV29-1 and TRBJ1-4, the CDR3 gives the full variable domain: SAVISQKPSRDICQRGTSLTIQCQVDSQVTMMFWYRQQPGQSLTLIATANQGSEATYESGFVIDKFPISRPNLTFSTLTVSNMSPEDSSIYLCSAGQGATNEKLFFGSGTQLSVL.

The chain joins TRBV6-6 to TRBJ1-2; 8 nucleotides agree with TRBD1. Germline V gene lookup returns CDR1 MNHNY and CDR2 SVGAGI (reference sequence). J lost 2 bases, V lost 2 bases, and 4 bases had no gene match. The CDR3 has 15 amino acids. CDR3 amino acids: CASSYDRGSNYGYTF. The CDR3 bases are TGTGCCAGCAGTTACGACAGGGGATCCAACTATGGCTACACCTTC.

The chain joins TRBV20-1 to TRBJ2-2; D is perhaps TRBD1 or TRBD2 (6 bases each). This CDR3 is 13 amino acids long. V lost 3 bases, J lost 4 bases, and 9 bases lay in between. The V gene's germline CDR1 is DFQATT and CDR2 SNEGSKA (reference sequence). The CDR3 spells CSASGGPTGELFF. The CDR3 DNA sequence: TGCAGTGCTAGTGGGGGGCCCACCGGGGAGCTGTTTTTT.

The gene calls are TRBV7-2 and TRBJ2-5; D might be TRBD2 (6 bases). Germline V gene data show CDR1 as SGHTA and CDR2 as FQGNSA. The CDR3 sequence is 15 residues long. Trimming stripped 4 bases from V and 1 base from J, with 13 bases between. This CDR3 is CASSWNSGSQETQYF. CDR3 in DNA: TGTGCCAGCAGCTGGAATAGCGGAAGCCAAGAGACCCAGTACTTC. Filled out from reference TRBV7-2 and TRBJ2-5, the complete variable domain reads GAGVSQSPSNKVTEKGKDVELRCDPISGHTALYWYRQSLGQGLEFLIYFQGNSAPDKSGLPSDRFSAERTGGSVSTLTIQRTQQEDSAVYLCASSWNSGSQETQYFGPGTRLLVL.

This clonotype was picked up one time. The chain joins TRBV4-2 to TRBJ1-5; 7 positions match TRBD1. V lost 3 bases, J lost 2 bases, and 4 bases stayed unmatched. CDR1 is LGHNA, CDR2 YNFKEQ, per germline. The CDR3 contains 15 residues. The CDR3 DNA follows: TGTGCCAGCAGCCATACAGACAGGGGCAATCAGCCCCAGCATTTT. Translated, it gives CASSHTDRGNQPQHF.

This clonotype came up a few times. The rearrangement links TRBV7-9 to TRBJ1-4; D ambiguous. The length of the CDR3 is 13 residues. V lost 6 bases to trimming and J lost 7 bases, with 12 bases between them. Germline CDR1 reads SEHNR; CDR2 reads FQNEAQ (reference sequence). Here the CDR3 DNA reads TGTGCCAGCAGTTATAGGACGGGTGAAAAACTGTTTTTT. Residues: CASSYRTGEKLFF.

This clonotype was counted a few times. This chain links TRBV6-6 with TRBJ1-2; tentatively, D is TRBD1 (6 bases). Germline V gene lookup returns CDR1 MNHNY and CDR2 SVGAGI (reference sequence). The CDR3 has 12 amino acids. The germline V and J ends were trimmed by 6 bases and 10 bases, with 15 bases remaining between them. The CDR3 sequence is CASRTGQSDYTF. DNA for the CDR3: TGTGCCAGCAGGACTGGACAGTCGGACTACACCTTC.

This clonotype was recorded a few times. The rearrangement links TRBV2 to TRBJ2-3, with 8 bases that match TRBD2. V shed 6 bases and J 2 bases; nucleotides not matched to a gene: 13. This CDR3 spans 17 amino acids. CDR1 SNHLY and CDR2 FYNNEI come from the germline V gene. The CDR3 sequence: CASSQWRAGASTDTQYF. The CDR3 coding sequence is TGTGCCAGCAGCCAATGGCGAGCGGGAGCGTCCACAGATACGCAGTATTTT.

The genes are TRBV7-9 and TRBJ1-6; no definite D call. This CDR3 is 16 amino acids long. Per germline, CDR1 SEHNR and CDR2 FQNEAQ (reference sequence). The V end lost 5 bases, the J end lost 9 bases, and 20 bases lay between the germline ends. CDR3 residues: CASSPPFNGKVSPLHF. In DNA form, the CDR3 reads TGTGCCAGCAGCCCGCCATTTAACGGGAAAGTTTCACCCCTCCACTTT.

The chain links TRBV10-3 to TRBJ1-1; D perhaps matches TRBD1 (5 bases). The CDR3 contains 14 residues. Between the trimmed V and J ends, which lost 6 bases and 3 bases, there was a span of 14 bases. Germline CDR1 reads ENHRY; CDR2 reads SYGVKD. The chain's CDR3 is CAIRFREVDTEAFF. In nucleotides, the CDR3 is TGTGCCATCAGGTTCAGGGAGGTGGACACTGAAGCTTTCTTT.

The gene calls are TRBV7-9 and TRBJ1-4, with D perhaps TRBD1 (5 bases). The CDR3 is made up of 18 amino acids. V was clipped by 0 bases and J by 5 bases, with 19 bases between them. Germline CDR1 and CDR2: SEHNR and FQNEAQ (reference sequence). The CDR3 sequence is CASSLAISRTGPNEKLFF. The CDR3 DNA is TGTGCCAGCAGCTTAGCGATCAGTAGGACGGGACCAAATGAAAAACTGTTTTTT. The full variable domain, completed using reference TRBV7-9 and TRBJ1-4, is DTGVSQNPRHKITKRGQNVTFRCDPISEHNRLYWYRQTLGQGPEFLTYFQNEAQLEKSRLLSDRFSAERPKGSFSTLEIQRTEQGDSAMYLCASSLAISRTGPNEKLFFGSGTQLSVL.